These 10 T cell receptor beta chains came from one sample sequenced in a study of a mutant IDH1 vaccine in newly diagnosed glioma. Here immunoSEQ multiplex PCR was the method, and the copy in TCRdb shows in-frame clones only, minus some. Here the sample spans tens of thousands of clones, approximately 84% being singletons. Their antigens remain unidentified. This sample's time point: week 11, during vaccination. Each dose delivered 300 ug of mutant IDH1 20-mer peptide subcutaneously with imiquimod. Source: PBMCs, taken from a glioma patient whose treatment included an IDH1 peptide vaccine. The source is a woman aged 50 to 65 with glioma.

V usage is TRBV6-6 and J usage is TRBJ2-1; maybe TRBD1 (5 bases). Between the trimmed V and J ends, which lost 8 bases and 9 bases, there was a span of 20 bases. The CDR3 sequence is 14 residues long. In germline, CDR1 is MNHNY, CDR2 SVGAGI (reference sequence). This chain's CDR3 is CASVRWDGAGEQFF. In nucleotides, the CDR3 is TGTGCCAGCGTAAGGTGGGATGGGGCCGGTGAGCAGTTCTTC.

The sample holds one count of this clone. The chain is built from TRBV19 and TRBJ2-3; no reliable D call. V gave up 5 bases and J gave up 5 bases, with 14 bases separating them. This CDR3 has 14 residues. CDR1 LNHDA and CDR2 SQIVND come from the germline V gene (reference sequence). The CDR3 reads CASSPRAWGDTQYF. CDR3 sequence (DNA): TGTGCCAGTAGTCCCCGGGCCTGGGGAGATACGCAGTATTTT.

The rearrangement joins TRBV27 to TRBJ2-7; 10 bases agree with TRBD1. The CDR3 has 15 amino acids. Losses at the gene ends were 5 bases for V and 5 bases for J; bases not matched to a gene: 9. Per germline, CDR1 MNHEY and CDR2 SMNVEV (reference sequence). This CDR3 reads CASSLMATGGHEQYF. CDR3 nucleotides: TGTGCCAGCAGTCTCATGGCGACAGGGGGCCACGAGCAGTACTTC.

The chain has TRBV5-1 and TRBJ1-1; possibly TRBD1 for D (6 bases). Germline values: CDR1 SGHRS, CDR2 YFSETQ. Trimming took 5 bases from V and 1 from J, leaving 15 bases between them. CDR3 size: 15 residues. This CDR3 reads CASREDRTPNTEAFF. As DNA, the CDR3 is TGCGCCAGCAGGGAGGACAGAACACCGAACACTGAAGCTTTCTTT.

The chain is built from TRBV9 and TRBJ1-2; D gene uncertain. Between the trimmed V and J ends, which lost 0 bases and 7 bases, there was a span of 13 bases. The CDR3 has 14 amino acids. Germline V gene sequence: CDR1 SGDLS, CDR2 YYNGEE. Here the CDR3 DNA reads TGTGCCAGCAGCGTAGATCTGACCTCGCCTGGCTACACCTTC. Translation gives CASSVDLTSPGYTF.

In this sample, this clone turned up once. V usage is TRBV9 and J usage is TRBJ2-1; 7 nucleotides align to TRBD2. The germline CDR1 and CDR2 sequences are SGDLS and YYNGEE. Trimming removed 0 bases from V and 9 bases from J; junction bases left unmatched: 12. There are 16 residues in the CDR3. The CDR3 nucleotides read TGTGCCAGCAGCGTAGGAGTGGTAGAATGGGAGGGTGAGCAGTTCTTC. Its translation is CASSVGVVEWEGEQFF.

Concerning this clone itself: The sample holds other DNA sequences that translate to the same CDR3. The chain carries TRBV30 and TRBJ1-1; D ambiguous. The germline V and J ends were trimmed by 0 bases and 8 bases, with 7 bases remaining between them. The CDR3 consists of 11 residues. Germline CDR1 and CDR2: GTSNPN and SVGIG (reference sequence). Here the CDR3 DNA reads TGTGCCTGGAGTGTGCGGGCCGAAGCTTTCTTT. This gives the protein CAWSVRAEAFF.

This clone was observed a handful of times. The rearrangement links TRBV6-4 to TRBJ2-2; D perhaps matches TRBD1 (5 bases). Germline lookup yields CDR1 MRHNA and CDR2 SNTAGT. Trimming removed 6 bases at V and 1 base at J, with 9 bases between. The CDR3 covers 14 residues. The CDR3 sequence: CASSAGLNTGELFF. In DNA, the CDR3 is TGTGCCAGCAGCGCAGGGCTGAACACCGGGGAGCTGTTTTTT.

The chain is built from TRBV7-9 and TRBJ1-5; unclear D gene. Germline V gene sequence: CDR1 SEHNR, CDR2 FQNEAQ (reference sequence). The CDR3 has 15 amino acids. Trimming cost V 1 base and J 2 bases, with 9 bases left between them. This chain's CDR3 is CASSLGVTGNQPQHF. CDR3 DNA: TGTGCCAGCAGCTTAGGGGTGACTGGCAATCAGCCCCAGCATTTT.

The V gene is TRBV20-1, the J gene TRBJ2-1; D gene uncertain. The germline gives CDR1 DFQATT, CDR2 SNEGSKA (reference sequence). V lost 1 base to trimming and J lost 8 bases, with 6 bases between them. The CDR3 has 11 residues. The CDR3 reads CSARGVDEQFF. The CDR3 DNA reads as TGCAGTGCTAGAGGTGTAGATGAGCAGTTCTTC.